This is a list of T cell receptor beta chains from one sample in a study of blood T cell repertoires in COVID-19. The table came from immunoSEQ multiplex PCR; TCRdb's copy has only in-frame clones and leaves some out. Of roughly 230,000 clones in the sample, more than 65% were seen once. The sequenced sample consisted of PBMCs or T cells enriched from blood (not recorded which). The receptors stem from a man aged 50-60 years who had recovered from COVID-19. The CDR3 runs from the conserved cysteine through the conserved F or W. D genes are given only for firm matches. Clone size is stated in some rows and not others, as once, few, many or a class when expanded.

D,J,size,V,DNA,CDR3
.,TRBJ1-1,few,TRBV7-3,TGTGCCAGCAGCTTAGCGGGGGCTAACACTGAAGCTTTCTTT,CASSLAGANTEAFF
TRBD2,TRBJ2-7,.,TRBV6-4,TGTGCCAGCAGTGAAAGCGGGAGGGCCCAAGTATCCGAGCAGTACTTC,CASSESGRAQVSEQYF
TRBD1,TRBJ1-6,.,TRBV2,TGTGCCAGCAGTGAAGCGGGGGGACAGTATAATTCACCCCTCCACTTT,CASSEAGGQYNSPLHF
.,TRBJ2-5,.,TRBV29-1,TGCAGCGTTGGAACAGGCCTCGGAGAGGCCCAGTACTTC,CSVGTGLGEAQYF
TRBD1,TRBJ2-1,.,TRBV5-1,TGCGCCTCTATCCGGGACAGGGGCCACAATGAGCAGTTCTTC,CASIRDRGHNEQFF
.,TRBJ1-2,.,TRBV4-1,TGCGCCAGCAGCCAGGTCTCGAACAGCTATAACTATGGCTACACCTTC,CASSQVSNSYNYGYTF
.,TRBJ2-3,once,TRBV12-5,TGTGCTAGTGGTTTGGTAAGACAGACTAGCACAGATACGCAGTATTTT,CASGLVRQTSTDTQYF
.,TRBJ1-6,.,TRBV3-1/TRBV3-2,TGTGCCAGCAGCCCGCGACAGAGCTCCTATAATTCACCCCTCCACTTT,CASSPRQSSYNSPLHF
.,TRBJ2-3,.,TRBV7-7,TGTGCTAGCAGCTCAGGTTGGGGGCAGGCGGATACGCAGTATTTT,CASSSGWGQADTQYF
.,TRBJ2-1,.,TRBV15,TGTGCCACCAGCAGAGAGTCCAGGGGTAATGAGCAGTTCTTC,CATSRESRGNEQFF
.,TRBJ1-1,.,TRBV20-1,TGCAGTCCCCAGGCGGGGCCGCAAGCTTTCTTT,CSPQAGPQAFF
TRBD2,TRBJ2-5,.,TRBV2,TGTGCCAGCAGTGGGACTAGCGGGGGCCGGTACCAAGAGACCCAGTACTTC,CASSGTSGGRYQETQYF
.,TRBJ2-2,.,TRBV21-1,TGTGCCAGCAGCGAACACAGGGGGCCCCGGGAGCTGTTTTTT,CASSEHRGPRELFF
.,TRBJ2-3,.,TRBV7-9,TGTGCCAGCAGCGGAGGGGCAGATACGCAGTATTTT,CASSGGADTQYF